A selection of T cell receptor beta chains follows, all from one sample in a study of patients and donors after allogeneic stem cell transplantation. Via MiXCR, TCRdb re-called the RT-PCR reads, giving one row per CDR3 protein. The sample lists approximately 410,000 distinct CDR3 sequences, 16% seen once, with less than 8% in the top ten. Sequenced material: blood, either unsorted or a sorted T cell fraction (not recorded which). All receptors derive from a human donor who was either an allogeneic HSCT recipient or a stem cell or donor lymphocyte infusion donor (not recorded which). It is not recorded whose cells these are; they may come from a transplant donor. The CDR3 runs from the conserved cysteine through the conserved F or W.

12 TRBV20-1 CSAPQKGTEAFF
15 TRBV7-9 CASSSSGTAQETQYF
14 TRBV29-1 CSVRSSGDSYEQYF
11 TRBV12-3/TRBV12-4 CASSSTGKQYF
18 TRBV10-3 CAIKSVGQLAGPFNEQFF
13 TRBV12-3/TRBV12-4 CASEGVLGAEAFF
15 TRBV2 CASSGGSPSGYGYTF
14 TRBV5-1 CASSSWPLNYGYTF
15 TRBV2 CASSKTQTYNSPLHF
14 TRBV20-1 CSVLDERETYEQYF
15 TRBV6-1 CASNALGTSTGELFF
15 TRBV7-9 CASSFLGGNTGELFF
14 TRBV7-2 CASSPRAGADTQYF